A selection of T cell receptor beta chains follows, all from one sample in a study of blood T cell repertoires in COVID-19. TCRdb's copy holds only in-frame clones and misses some; the assay was immunoSEQ multiplex PCR. The sample yields 60,000 to 75,000 clones, just over 85% seen once. Sequencing used peripheral blood. The origin of the receptors is a man aged 30-40 years with acute or convalescent COVID-19. CDR3s include the opening cysteine and the closing phenylalanine or tryptophan. The order of the fields is J gene, CDR3 length, V gene, CDR3 protein.

j_call: TRBJ1-2
cdr3_length: 15
v_call: TRBV9
cdr3_aa: CASSEAGYPNYGYTF

j_call: TRBJ2-1
cdr3_length: 15
v_call: TRBV9
cdr3_aa: CASSVGLAEYNEQFF

j_call: TRBJ1-1
cdr3_length: 15
v_call: TRBV23-1
cdr3_aa: CASSQKSDRGTEAFF

j_call: TRBJ1-2
cdr3_length: 14
v_call: TRBV15
cdr3_aa: CATSRDARGYGYTF

j_call: TRBJ1-5
cdr3_length: 12
v_call: TRBV7-2
cdr3_aa: CASSLVSGNQHF

j_call: TRBJ1-2
cdr3_length: 14
v_call: TRBV4-2
cdr3_aa: CASSQVRSGHGYTF

j_call: TRBJ1-2
cdr3_length: 14
v_call: TRBV7-2
cdr3_aa: CASSLQGTYYGYTF

j_call: TRBJ1-3
cdr3_length: 16
v_call: TRBV18
cdr3_aa: CASSPPGQGSGNTIYF

j_call: TRBJ2-2
cdr3_length: 16
v_call: TRBV10-3
cdr3_aa: CATSSRDRADTGELFF

j_call: TRBJ1-2
cdr3_length: 16
v_call: TRBV5-1
cdr3_aa: CASSLGSGTTFYGYTF

j_call: TRBJ2-5
cdr3_length: 16
v_call: TRBV5-1
cdr3_aa: CASSSGLAGGRETQYF

j_call: TRBJ1-1
cdr3_length: 16
v_call: TRBV12-5
cdr3_aa: CASAQTGIGQNTEAFF

j_call: TRBJ1-5
cdr3_length: 14
v_call: TRBV2
cdr3_aa: CASSDWADHQPQHF

j_call: TRBJ1-5
cdr3_length: 15
v_call: TRBV4-1
cdr3_aa: CASSQNDRSNQPQHF

j_call: TRBJ1-1
cdr3_length: 13
v_call: TRBV5-1
cdr3_aa: CASSFMANTEAFF

j_call: TRBJ1-1
cdr3_length: 13
v_call: TRBV19
cdr3_aa: CASSHRDGTEAFF

j_call: TRBJ1-2
cdr3_length: 13
v_call: TRBV23-1
cdr3_aa: CASSHEGDYGYTF

j_call: TRBJ1-2
cdr3_length: 12
v_call: TRBV24-1
cdr3_aa: CATSEGQTGYTF

j_call: TRBJ1-2
cdr3_length: 14
v_call: TRBV27
cdr3_aa: CASSLRQGNYGYTF

j_call: TRBJ1-1
cdr3_length: 13
v_call: TRBV12-3/TRBV12-4
cdr3_aa: CASSFKGDTEAFF

j_call: TRBJ1-1
cdr3_length: 15
v_call: TRBV9
cdr3_aa: CASSAAGALQGKAFF

j_call: TRBJ1-3
cdr3_length: 15
v_call: TRBV4-2
cdr3_aa: CASSQVRREKNTIYF

j_call: TRBJ1-2
cdr3_length: 15
v_call: TRBV5-6
cdr3_aa: CASSQMMTDPMGYTF

j_call: TRBJ1-4
cdr3_length: 16
v_call: TRBV19
cdr3_aa: CASKDPRGLLEEKLFF

j_call: TRBJ2-2
cdr3_length: 17
v_call: TRBV5-1
cdr3_aa: CASSPDSGSQGTGELFF

j_call: TRBJ2-7
cdr3_length: 15
v_call: TRBV13
cdr3_aa: CASSWTRTDSYEQYF

j_call: TRBJ1-5
cdr3_length: 16
v_call: TRBV27
cdr3_aa: CASSWNGGLSNQPQHF